These 8 T cell receptor beta chains were sequenced from one sample in a study of blood T cell repertoires in COVID-19. The table came from immunoSEQ multiplex PCR; TCRdb's copy has only in-frame clones and leaves some out. The sample yields 98,000 or so clones, 86% seen once. The sample was peripheral blood. The receptors originated from a woman aged 55-69 years in a cohort sampled during active or convalescent COVID-19.

The chain employs TRBV9 and TRBJ1-2, with 9 nucleotides matching TRBD1. The CDR3 loop spans 14 amino acids. V lost 2 bases to trimming and J lost 6 bases; unmatched junction nucleotides: 5. The germline gives CDR1 SGDLS, CDR2 YYNGEE. The CDR3 spells CASSVGQGTDGYTF. The CDR3 coding sequence is TGTGCCAGCAGCGTTGGACAGGGGACAGATGGCTACACCTTC.

For the CDR3, the DNA is TGTGCCAGCAGCGTACCCATTCAGGGGGTTAACTATGGCTACACCTTC. It translates to CASSVPIQGVNYGYTF. This sequence joins TRBV9 and TRBJ1-2; 7 bases match TRBD1. Germline V gives CDR1 SGDLS, CDR2 YYNGEE. The CDR3 extends over 16 amino acids. V trimming: 1 base; J trimming: 1 base; junction bases outside the gene matches: 7.

The V gene is TRBV7-6, the J gene TRBJ2-5; D is perhaps TRBD1 (6 bases). The V end was cut by 3 bases, the J end by 1 base, with 12 bases between. The CDR3 contains 15 residues. CDR1 is SGHVS and CDR2 is FNYEAQ in the germline V gene. The DNA for the CDR3 is TGTGCCAGCAGCTTCGGCAACAGGGTCCAAGAGACCCAGTACTTC. Translated: CASSFGNRVQETQYF.

This sequence joins TRBV4-2 and TRBJ2-2; 9 bases are shared with TRBD1. CDR1 and CDR2 from the germline V gene are LGHNA and YNFKEQ. The J segment lost 4 bases and the V segment lost 4 bases, leaving 7 bases of the junction unmatched. This CDR3 has 16 amino acids. In DNA form, the CDR3 reads TGTGCCAGCAGCCCAAACAGGGGGCAGGTCACCGGGGAGCTGTTTTTT. Translated: CASSPNRGQVTGELFF.

This chain connects TRBV6-6 to TRBJ2-3, with 8 bases lining up with TRBD1. With V trimmed by 3 bases and J by 3 bases, 8 bases remained unmatched. Looked up from germline, CDR1 is MNHNY and CDR2 is SVGAGI (reference sequence). This CDR3 region has 16 residues. The CDR3 loop reads CASSYIEGQVTDTQYF. The CDR3 nucleotides read TGTGCCAGCAGTTATATAGAGGGACAGGTTACAGATACGCAGTATTTT.

V usage is TRBV6-5 and J usage is TRBJ1-2, with a weak D call TRBD1 (6 bases). Trimming removed 0 bases at V and 5 bases at J, with 10 bases between. CDR3 length: 14 residues. The germline V gene encodes CDR1 MNHEY and CDR2 SVGAGI. In DNA form, the CDR3 reads TGTGCCAGCAGTTACTCACAGGGCCGATATGGCTACACCTTC. It yields the protein CASSYSQGRYGYTF.

The genes are TRBV6-7 and TRBJ2-2; D may be TRBD1 (6 bases). TRBV6-7 is flagged as an ORF with uncertain function. This CDR3 is built from 15 residues. Trimming took off 6 bases at V and 6 bases at J, with 17 bases between the two ends. The CDR3 coding sequence is TGTGCCAGCAGCCACGGGTCCTGGACAGCCGGGGAGCTGTTTTTT. Amino acid sequence: CASSHGSWTAGELFF.

V and J are TRBV12-1 and TRBJ2-1; the table assigns TRBD2, which was not confirmed against the DNA. TRBV12-1 represents a pseudogene. There are 17 residues in the CDR3. The CDR3 nucleotides are TGTGCCAGCAGCTACGGACTAGCGGGAGTTTCATACAATGAGCAGTTCTTC. Amino acid sequence: CASSYGLAGVSYNEQFF.